This T cell receptor beta chain is drawn from a study of blood T cell repertoires in COVID-19. Looking at the study overall: Researchers got acute and convalescent COVID-19 samples from the United States, Italy and Spain. In each case, the material was cDNA or gDNA derived from T cells, B-cell-depleted T cells, or PBMCs.

In the original workflow: Quantification of nucleated cells was approximated via reference gene primer amplification. The table came from immunoSEQ multiplex PCR; TCRdb's copy has only in-frame clones and leaves some out. That table furnishes V, J and clone size, whereas the DNA furnished D and trimming. The sample consists of over 8,000 clones, 80% to 90% of them appearing once. V gave up 2 bases and J gave up 8 bases, with 9 bases separating them. Germline loops: CDR1 MNHNS, CDR2 SASEGT. The CDR3 extends over 12 amino acids. The rearrangement uses TRBV6-1 and TRBJ1-2, with D possibly being TRBD1 (6 bases). The sequence was collected from a human donor with active COVID-19. The donor label of this sample is uncertain. Source material: peripheral blood. The CDR3 DNA follows: TGTGCCAGCAGTGAATACAGGGACGGCTACACCTTC. The encoded protein is CASSEYRDGYTF.